These 19 T cell receptor beta chains were all obtained from the same sample, sequenced in a study of tumor-infiltrating lymphocytes in primary liver carcinoma. Co-extracted RNA and DNA came from approximately 20-30 mg of unsorted bulk tissue. Reverse transcription of around 0.45 ug total RNA with a constant-region primer produced TCR beta cDNA. Amplification in three nested multiplex PCR rounds with slightly modified ARM-PCR gave rise to TCR beta libraries. TRBV1-TRBV30 forward primers and a C-beta reverse primer were used in the first two PCR rounds, which each ran for 9 to 10 cycles. TCRdb redid the calling of the multiplex PCR reads with MiXCR, one entry per CDR3 protein. The sample has roughly 78,000 distinct CDR3 sequences; about 64% are singletons. The sequencing sample was made of liver tumor tissue from sampling region 4. Specified subset: tumor region T4, right-lateral pole. Source of these receptors: a woman in her sixties or seventies with primary liver carcinoma and hepatitis B virus infection.

There are many counts of this clonotype. The rearrangement uses TRBV29-1 and TRBJ1-4, with TRBD1 as a possible D gene (5 bases). This CDR3 is 14 amino acids long. CDR1 is SQVTM and CDR2 is ANQGSEA in the germline V gene. Trimming cost V 4 bases and J 4 bases, with 13 bases left between them. CDR3 DNA sequence: TGCAGCGTTGCTAACTGGGACGGTAATGAAAAACTGTTTTTT. Translated: CSVANWDGNEKLFF.

This clonotype was detected many times. The CDR3 DNA reads TGTGCCAGCAGCCAGAGCCTTAGCTCCTATAATTCACCCCTCCACTTT. Its translation is CASSQSLSSYNSPLHF. The chain links TRBV5-4 to TRBJ1-6; D is uncertain. V was trimmed by 4 bases and J by 0 bases, leaving 11 bases between them. This CDR3 has 16 residues. In germline, CDR1 is SGHNT, CDR2 YYREEE (reference sequence). Full variable domain (rest looked up from reference TRBV5-4 and TRBJ1-6): ETGVTQSPTHLIKTRGQQVTLRCSSQSGHNTVSWYQQALGQGPQFIFQYYREEENGRGNFPPRFSGLQFPNYSSELNVNALELDDSALYLCASSQSLSSYNSPLHFGNGTRLTVT.

In this sample, this clonotype turned up once. V usage is TRBV4-1 and J usage is TRBJ1-1, with 7 bases matching TRBD1. CDR1 MGHRA and CDR2 YSYEKL come from the germline V gene. This CDR3 comprises 14 residues. V shed 7 bases and J 4 bases; nucleotides not matched to a gene: 9. CDR3 loop: CASNPRQGGTEAFF. The CDR3 coding sequence is TGCGCCAGCAACCCACGACAGGGTGGCACTGAAGCTTTCTTT.

The genes are TRBV28 and TRBJ2-5; possible D gene TRBD2, 6 bases. CDR3 length: 17 residues. Germline values: CDR1 MDHEN, CDR2 SYDVKM. V lost 9 bases and J lost 0, with 23 bases in between. The CDR3 sequence is CASRGTGGVWYQETQYF. CDR3 DNA: TGTGCCAGTAGAGGGACGGGCGGGGTATGGTACCAAGAGACCCAGTACTTC.

The gene calls are TRBV18 and TRBJ1-1, with D unresolved. Trimming took 6 bases from V and 1 from J, leaving 15 bases between them. Germline lookup yields CDR1 KGHSH and CDR2 LQKENI. CDR3 length equals 15 residues. The CDR3 sequence is CASSGFGYQNTEAFF. CDR3 DNA: TGTGCCAGCTCGGGGTTCGGTTATCAGAACACTGAAGCTTTCTTT.

This chain uses TRBV4-1 with TRBJ1-1, with D possibly TRBD1 on 5 matching bases. The V end was cut by 4 bases, the J end by 3 bases, with 15 bases between. Per germline, CDR1 MGHRA and CDR2 YSYEKL. There are 15 residues in the CDR3. CDR3 nucleotides: TGCGCCAGCAGCCGAGAAGGCAGGGAGGACACTGAAGCTTTCTTT. Encoded protein: CASSREGREDTEAFF.

Worth noting for this clonotype: This clone may be a read error of a much larger clone one base away. The chain carries TRBV30 and TRBJ1-5; weak D call: TRBD1 (5 bases). V was shortened by 2 bases and J by 6 bases, with 11 bases between the two germline ends. Germline V gene sequence: CDR1 GTSNPN, CDR2 SVGIG (reference sequence). The CDR3 totals 13 residues. In nucleotides, the CDR3 is TGTGCCTGGAGTAACGGGGGTTCTCAGCCCCAGCATTTT. Translating gives CAWSNGGSQPQHF.

This clonotype was detected many times. This rearrangement joins TRBV5-1 to TRBJ2-2; TRBD1 matches at 7 bases. V was pared by 1 base and J by 3 bases, with 3 bases of the junction left unmatched. Per the germline V gene, CDR1 is SGHRS and CDR2 is YFSETQ. CDR3 length: 15 residues. CDR3: CASSLRDSYTGELFF. The CDR3 region has the DNA TGCGCCAGCAGCTTGCGGGACAGCTACACCGGGGAGCTGTTTTTT.

This clonotype was counted many times. The rearrangement joins TRBV2 to TRBJ1-5; TRBD1 is a possible D gene (6 bases). V lost 6 bases to trimming and J lost 5 bases, with 14 bases between them. CDR1 is SNHLY and CDR2 is FYNNEI in the germline V gene. The CDR3 totals 14 residues. The CDR3: CASSAQGTYQPQHF. The CDR3 nucleotides read TGTGCCAGCAGCGCACAGGGAACATATCAGCCCCAGCATTTT.

Remarks on this clonotype: The junction does not match germline at one end; this may be a read error. The chain carries TRBV6-6 and TRBJ1-3; TRBD1 might be the D (5 bases). CDR1 MNHNY and CDR2 SVGAGI come from the germline V gene (reference sequence). CDR3 length: 17 residues. CDR3 region: CVSSTGDSPASGNTIYF. CDR3 sequence (DNA): TGTGTCAGCAGTACTGGGGACTCACCGGCGTCTGGAAACACCATATATTTT.

At least ten counts were recorded for this clonotype. The chain links TRBV12-3 or TRBV12-4 to TRBJ1-4, with 11 bases that match TRBD1. The CDR3 loop spans 18 amino acids. The ends lost 1 base at V and 4 bases at J; junction bases unmatched: 8. CDR3 loop: CASSLVGQGAYSNEKLFF. CDR3 coding DNA: TGTGCCAGCAGTTTAGTCGGACAGGGGGCATATAGTAATGAAAAACTGTTTTTT.

The chain uses TRBV6-6 and TRBJ1-2, with TRBD1 matching over 8 bases. This CDR3 spans 15 amino acids. With 5 bases clipped from V and 10 bases from J, the junction kept 15 bases outside the gene matches. Looked up from germline, CDR1 is MNHNY and CDR2 is SVGAGI (reference sequence). The CDR3 DNA sequence: TGTGCCAGCAGTGAACCCCGGGACAGGTTATCAGACTACACCTTC. It yields the protein CASSEPRDRLSDYTF.

Concerning this clonotype: A much larger clone differs from this one at a single base, so this may be a read error. The V call is TRBV28, the J call TRBJ1-2; tentatively, D is TRBD1 (5 bases). Germline V gene lookup returns CDR1 MDHEN and CDR2 SYDVKM. V lost 7 bases and J 2 bases, leaving 17 bases between the germline ends. The CDR3 has 15 residues. The CDR3 bases are TGTGCCAGCAATATTCTTGGGACGGCGAACTATGGCTACACCTTC. This encodes CASNILGTANYGYTF.

For this clonotype: As the CDR3 is not closed by the conserved phenylalanine or tryptophan, this likely results from a read error. V gene TRBV28 combines with J gene TRBJ2-2, with D hard to call. V lost 10 bases and J 0 bases, leaving 12 bases between the germline ends. The CDR3 covers 14 residues. The germline V gene has CDR1 MDHEN and CDR2 SYDVKM. CDR3 in DNA: TGTGCCAACACCCCCCACACGAACACCGGGGAGCTGTTTTTA. Protein: CANTPHTNTGELFL.

This clonotype has ten or more counts. The CDR3 reads CASRAGDSYNEQFF. CDR3 DNA sequence: TGTGCCAGCAGGGCGGGAGACTCCTACAATGAGCAGTTCTTC. The chain carries TRBV6-1 and TRBJ2-1; TRBD2 aligns across 7 bases. V shed 6 bases, J shed 0 bases, and the junction held 2 bases outside the gene matches. Germline V gene data show CDR1 as MNHNS and CDR2 as SASEGT. The CDR3 is 14 residues long.

Points on this clonotype: The junction does not match germline at one end; this may be a read error. The J gene is TRBJ1-5, the V gene TRBV4-1; 9 nucleotides align to TRBD1. CDR1 is MGHRA, CDR2 YSYEKL, per germline. The CDR3 loop spans 16 amino acids. CDR3 loop: CASSPRTGDSNQLQHF. CDR3 nucleotides: TGCGCCAGTAGCCCTCGGACAGGGGATAGCAATCAGCTCCAGCATTTT.

The chain carries TRBV20-1 and TRBJ1-2, with a tentative D call TRBD1 (5 bases). CDR1 is DFQATT and CDR2 is SNEGSKA in the germline V gene (reference sequence). Trimming cost V 0 bases and J 6 bases, with 14 bases left between them. This CDR3 spans 14 amino acids. The CDR3 sequence is CSARDWGPPHGYTF. The CDR3 coding sequence is TGCAGTGCTAGAGATTGGGGACCACCCCATGGCTACACCTTC.

On this clonotype: Lacking the conserved final phenylalanine or tryptophan, this CDR3 likely reflects a read error. V usage is TRBV6-5 and J usage is TRBJ2-2; D is perhaps TRBD2 (5 bases). The CDR3 runs to 14 residues. Germline V CDR1 and CDR2: MNHEY, SVGAGI. V dropped 6 bases and J dropped 5 bases, with 13 bases sitting between them. The CDR3 DNA reads as TGTGCCAGCAGGGTGGGAGTTAGGACCGGGGAGCTGTTTTGT. Its protein product is CASRVGVRTGELFC.

A note on this clonotype: A much larger clone sits a single nucleotide away, making a read error possible. This CDR3 fails to terminate in the conserved phenylalanine or tryptophan, so it likely reflects a read error. The chain combines TRBV5-1 with TRBJ1-4; 8 bases are a match to TRBD1. The CDR3 totals 15 residues. Germline values: CDR1 SGHRS, CDR2 YFSETQ. The V gene end was trimmed by 3 bases and the J gene end by 6 bases; junction bases not matched to a gene: 7. CDR3 nucleotide sequence: TGCGCCAGCAGCTCCCTAACAGGGGGAGATGAAAAACTGTTTTCT. This sequence encodes CASSSLTGGDEKLFS.